The T cell receptor beta chain described here comes from a study of T-cell reconstitution after alpha-beta-depleted transplantation in children. This clonotype turned up a few times. Its specificity is unknown. Study-level findings and limits: From newly produced T cells came most of the T-cell counts and diversity one year after transplant. After transplant, at about two months, alpha-beta T cells were reportedly derived from several hundred expanded graft clones.

CDR3 length: 12 amino acids. V dropped 2 bases and J dropped 6 bases, with 10 bases sitting between them. Per germline, CDR1 DFQATT and CDR2 SNEGSKA (reference sequence). The TCRbeta library incorporated unique molecular identifiers. TCRdb ran MiXCR on the PCR reads and lists one entry per CDR3 protein. The table records around 700,000 distinct CDR3 sequences, over 10% of them present only once. The origin of this receptor is a girl under 10 years old with congenital amegakaryocytic thrombocytopenia, due to receive a stem cell transplant. This sequence joins TRBV20-1 and TRBJ1-1, with D unresolved. This sample comprised PBMCs, obtained before TCRalphabeta/CD19-depleted stem cell transplant. Written as DNA, the CDR3 is TGCAGTGCTAGAAGGGCGGTCGCTGAAGCTTTCTTT. Protein sequence: CSARRAVAEAFF.